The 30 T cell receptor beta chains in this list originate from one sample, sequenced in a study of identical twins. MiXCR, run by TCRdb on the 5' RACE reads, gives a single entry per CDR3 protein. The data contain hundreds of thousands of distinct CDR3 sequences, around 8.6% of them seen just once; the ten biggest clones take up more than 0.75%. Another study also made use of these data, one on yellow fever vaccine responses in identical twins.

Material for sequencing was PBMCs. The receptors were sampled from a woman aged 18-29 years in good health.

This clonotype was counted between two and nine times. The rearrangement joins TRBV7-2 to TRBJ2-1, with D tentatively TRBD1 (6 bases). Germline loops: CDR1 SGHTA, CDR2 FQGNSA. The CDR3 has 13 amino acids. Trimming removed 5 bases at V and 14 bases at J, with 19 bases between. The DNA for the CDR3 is TGTGCCAGCAGCCCACAGGGTAAGGGAAAGGAGTTCTTC. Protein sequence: CASSPQGKGKEFF.

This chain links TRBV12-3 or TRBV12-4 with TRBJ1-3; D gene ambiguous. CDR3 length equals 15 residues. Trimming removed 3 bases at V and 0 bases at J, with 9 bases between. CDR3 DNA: TGTGCCAGCAGTTTTGGGTCGAACTCTGGAAACACCATATATTTT. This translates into CASSFGSNSGNTIYF.

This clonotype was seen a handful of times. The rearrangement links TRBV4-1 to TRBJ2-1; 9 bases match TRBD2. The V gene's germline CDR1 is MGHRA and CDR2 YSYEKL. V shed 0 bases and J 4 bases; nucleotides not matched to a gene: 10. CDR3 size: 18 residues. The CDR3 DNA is TGCGCCAGCAGCCAAGAAAGGCGGGAGGGCCTGAGTTACAATGAGCAGTTCTTC. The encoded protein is CASSQERREGLSYNEQFF.

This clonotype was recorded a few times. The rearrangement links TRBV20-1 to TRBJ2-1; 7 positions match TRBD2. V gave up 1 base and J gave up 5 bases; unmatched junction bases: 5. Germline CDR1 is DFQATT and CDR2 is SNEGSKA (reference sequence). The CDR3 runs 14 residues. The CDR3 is CSARGGRGDNEQFF. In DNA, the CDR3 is TGCAGTGCTAGAGGCGGGAGAGGGGACAATGAGCAGTTCTTC.

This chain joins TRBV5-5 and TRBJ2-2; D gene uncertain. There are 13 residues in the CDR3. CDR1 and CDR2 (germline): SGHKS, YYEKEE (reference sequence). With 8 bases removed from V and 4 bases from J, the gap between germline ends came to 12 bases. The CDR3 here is CARGPQVTGELFF. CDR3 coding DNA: TGTGCCAGGGGCCCTCAGGTCACCGGGGAGCTGTTTTTT.

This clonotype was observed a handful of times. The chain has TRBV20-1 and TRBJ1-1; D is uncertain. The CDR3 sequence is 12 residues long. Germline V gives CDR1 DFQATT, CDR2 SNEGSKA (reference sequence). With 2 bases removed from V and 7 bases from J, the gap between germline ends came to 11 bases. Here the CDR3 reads CSARPPWDEAFF. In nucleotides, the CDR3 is TGCAGTGCTAGACCCCCCTGGGATGAAGCTTTCTTT.

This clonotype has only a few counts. CDR3 amino acids: CATSDPGTSGTEQFF. The CDR3 coding sequence is TGTGCCACCAGTGACCCCGGGACTAGCGGGACTGAGCAGTTCTTC. This chain links TRBV24-1 with TRBJ2-1; 13 nucleotides match TRBD2. Looked up from germline, CDR1 is KGHDR and CDR2 is SFDVKD. Unmatched junction bases numbered 5, after V lost 4 bases and J lost 9 bases. The CDR3 sequence is 15 residues long.

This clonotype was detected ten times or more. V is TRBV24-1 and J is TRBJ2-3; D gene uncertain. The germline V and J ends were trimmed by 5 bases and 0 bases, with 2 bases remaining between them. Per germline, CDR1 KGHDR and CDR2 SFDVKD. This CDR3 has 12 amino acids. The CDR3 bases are TGTGCCACCAGTGGGAGCACAGATACGCAGTATTTT. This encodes CATSGSTDTQYF.

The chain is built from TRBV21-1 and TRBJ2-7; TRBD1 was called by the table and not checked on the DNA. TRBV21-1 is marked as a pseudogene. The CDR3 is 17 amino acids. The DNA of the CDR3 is TGTGCCAGCAGCAAAAGGCCCACCAGGGTGCCCTCCTACGAGCAGTACTTC. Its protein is CASSKRPTRVPSYEQYF.

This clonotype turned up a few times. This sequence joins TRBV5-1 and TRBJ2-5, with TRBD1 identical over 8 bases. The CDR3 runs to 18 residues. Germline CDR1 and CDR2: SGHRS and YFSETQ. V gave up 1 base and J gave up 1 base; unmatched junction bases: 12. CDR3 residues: CASSLFPRQGSSQETQYF. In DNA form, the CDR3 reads TGCGCCAGCAGCTTGTTCCCCCGACAGGGGTCGTCCCAAGAGACCCAGTACTTC.

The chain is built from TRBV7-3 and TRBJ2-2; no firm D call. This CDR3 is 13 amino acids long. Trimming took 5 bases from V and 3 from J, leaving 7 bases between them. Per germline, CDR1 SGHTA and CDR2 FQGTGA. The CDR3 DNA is TGTGCCAGCAGCAATGCCCACACCGGGGAGCTGTTTTTT. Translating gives CASSNAHTGELFF. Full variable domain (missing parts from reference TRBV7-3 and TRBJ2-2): GAGVSQTPSNKVTEKGKYVELRCDPISGHTALYWYRQSLGQGPEFLIYFQGTGAADDSGLPNDRFFAVRPEGSVSTLKIQRTERGDSAVYLCASSNAHTGELFFGEGSRLTVL.

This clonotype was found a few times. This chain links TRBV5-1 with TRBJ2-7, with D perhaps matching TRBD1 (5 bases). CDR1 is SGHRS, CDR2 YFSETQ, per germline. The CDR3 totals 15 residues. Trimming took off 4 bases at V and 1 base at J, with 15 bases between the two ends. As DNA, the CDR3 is TGCGCCAGCAGCCCTGGTAGTGACAGATCCTACGAGCAGTACTTC. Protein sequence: CASSPGSDRSYEQYF.

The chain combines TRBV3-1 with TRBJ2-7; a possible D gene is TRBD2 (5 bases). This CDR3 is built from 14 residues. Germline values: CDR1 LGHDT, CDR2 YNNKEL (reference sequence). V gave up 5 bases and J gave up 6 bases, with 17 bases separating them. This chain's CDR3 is CASSKGLGGLEQYF. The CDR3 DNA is TGTGCCAGCAGCAAGGGCCTGGGCGGGCTCGAGCAGTACTTC.

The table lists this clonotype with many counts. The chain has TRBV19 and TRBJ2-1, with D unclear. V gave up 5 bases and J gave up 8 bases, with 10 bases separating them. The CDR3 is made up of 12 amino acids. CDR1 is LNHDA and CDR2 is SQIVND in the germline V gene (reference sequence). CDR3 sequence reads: CASSPLGYEQFF. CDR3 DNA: TGTGCCAGTAGTCCCCTTGGGTATGAGCAGTTCTTC.

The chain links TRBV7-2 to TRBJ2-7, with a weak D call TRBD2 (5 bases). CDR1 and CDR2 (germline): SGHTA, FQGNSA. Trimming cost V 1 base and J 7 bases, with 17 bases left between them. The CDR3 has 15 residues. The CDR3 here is CASSLVLGISGEQYF. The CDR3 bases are TGTGCCAGCAGCTTAGTGCTCGGGATCTCGGGGGAGCAGTACTTC. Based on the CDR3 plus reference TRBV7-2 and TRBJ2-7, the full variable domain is GAGVSQSPSNKVTEKGKDVELRCDPISGHTALYWYRQSLGQGLEFLIYFQGNSAPDKSGLPSDRFSAERTGGSVSTLTIQRTQQEDSAVYLCASSLVLGISGEQYFGPGTRLTVT.

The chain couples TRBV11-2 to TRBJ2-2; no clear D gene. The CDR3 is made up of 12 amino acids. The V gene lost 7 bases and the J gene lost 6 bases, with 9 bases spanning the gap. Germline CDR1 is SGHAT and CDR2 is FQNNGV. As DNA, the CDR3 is TGTGCCAGCACCCTCGCGGCCGGGGAGCTGTTTTTT. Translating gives CASTLAAGELFF.

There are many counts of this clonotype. CDR3 region: CASSVLAGGPTDTQYF. The CDR3, as DNA: TGTGCCAGCAGTGTACTAGCGGGGGGGCCGACAGATACGCAGTATTTT. V gene TRBV27 combines with J gene TRBJ2-3, with 13 bases lining up with TRBD2. The V segment lost 5 bases and the J segment 3 bases; nucleotides outside the gene matches: 5. The CDR3 extends over 16 amino acids. In germline, CDR1 is MNHEY, CDR2 SMNVEV (reference sequence).

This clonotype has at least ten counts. The CDR3 protein is CASSSQINREANEQFF. The CDR3 DNA is TGCGCCAGCAGCTCCCAGATCAACAGGGAAGCTAATGAGCAGTTCTTC. The rearrangement links TRBV5-1 to TRBJ2-1, with a possible D match to TRBD1 (6 bases). The germline V gene encodes CDR1 SGHRS and CDR2 YFSETQ. The ends were cut back, 3 bases at V and 7 bases at J, with 20 bases in the middle. This CDR3 has 16 amino acids.

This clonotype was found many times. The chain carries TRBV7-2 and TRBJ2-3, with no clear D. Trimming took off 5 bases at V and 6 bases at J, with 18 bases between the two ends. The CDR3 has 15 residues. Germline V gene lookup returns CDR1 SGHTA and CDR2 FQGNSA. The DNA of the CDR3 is TGTGCCAGCAGCCCCGCTGTTTCAGCCTTGGATACGCAGTATTTT. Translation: CASSPAVSALDTQYF.

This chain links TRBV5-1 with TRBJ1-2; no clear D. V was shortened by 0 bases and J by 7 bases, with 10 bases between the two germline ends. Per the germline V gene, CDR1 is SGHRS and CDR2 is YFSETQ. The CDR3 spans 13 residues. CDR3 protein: CASSLVGNPGYTF. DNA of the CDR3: TGCGCCAGCAGCTTGGTGGGGAATCCTGGCTACACCTTC.

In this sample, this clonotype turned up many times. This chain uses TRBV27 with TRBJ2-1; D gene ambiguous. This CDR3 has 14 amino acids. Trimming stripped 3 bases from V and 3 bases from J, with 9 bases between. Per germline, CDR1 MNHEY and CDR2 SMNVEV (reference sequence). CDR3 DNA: TGTGCCAGCAGTTTCCAGCGAGGCTACAATGAGCAGTTCTTC. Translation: CASSFQRGYNEQFF.

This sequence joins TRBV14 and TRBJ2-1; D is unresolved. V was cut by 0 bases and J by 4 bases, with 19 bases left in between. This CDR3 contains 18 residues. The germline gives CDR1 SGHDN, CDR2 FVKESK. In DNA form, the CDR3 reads TGTGCCAGCAGCCAAGATCGTAGTGGCCCTCTGGGGTACAATGAGCAGTTCTTC. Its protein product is CASSQDRSGPLGYNEQFF.

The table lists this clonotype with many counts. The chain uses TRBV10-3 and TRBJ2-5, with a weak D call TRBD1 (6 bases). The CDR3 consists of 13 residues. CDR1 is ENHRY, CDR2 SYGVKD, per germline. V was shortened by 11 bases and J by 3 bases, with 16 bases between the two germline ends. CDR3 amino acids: CASQEPGEETQYF. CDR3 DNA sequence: TGTGCCTCCCAAGAGCCAGGGGAAGAGACCCAGTACTTC.

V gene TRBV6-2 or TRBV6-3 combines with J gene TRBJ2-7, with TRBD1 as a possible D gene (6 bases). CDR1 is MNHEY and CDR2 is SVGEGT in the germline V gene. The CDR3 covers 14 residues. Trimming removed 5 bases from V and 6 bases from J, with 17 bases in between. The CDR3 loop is CASSGEPLDSEQYF. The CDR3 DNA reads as TGTGCCAGCAGTGGCGAGCCTCTGGACAGCGAGCAGTACTTC.

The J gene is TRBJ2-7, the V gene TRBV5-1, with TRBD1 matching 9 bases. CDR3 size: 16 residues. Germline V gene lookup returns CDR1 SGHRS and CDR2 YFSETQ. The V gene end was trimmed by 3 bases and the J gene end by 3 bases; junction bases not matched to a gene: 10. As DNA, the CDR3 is TGCGCCAGCAGCTGGAGGACAGGGGATGAGGGCTACGAGCAGTACTTC. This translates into CASSWRTGDEGYEQYF. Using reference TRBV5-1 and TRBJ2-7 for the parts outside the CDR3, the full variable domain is KAGVTQTPRYLIKTRGQQVTLSCSPISGHRSVSWYQQTPGQGLQFLFEYFSETQRNKGNFPGRFSGRQFSNSRSEMNVSTLELGDSALYLCASSWRTGDEGYEQYFGPGTRLTVT.

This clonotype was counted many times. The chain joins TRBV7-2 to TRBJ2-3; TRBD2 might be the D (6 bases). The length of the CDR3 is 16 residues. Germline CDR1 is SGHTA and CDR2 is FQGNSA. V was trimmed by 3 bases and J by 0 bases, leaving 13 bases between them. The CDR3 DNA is TGTGCCAGCAGCTTGGGGGGACTGGCTAGCACAGATACGCAGTATTTT. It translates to CASSLGGLASTDTQYF.

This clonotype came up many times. The CDR3 loop reads CASRGDPPKNIQYF. Here the CDR3 DNA reads TGTGCCAGCAGGGGAGACCCACCCAAAAACATTCAGTACTTC. V gene TRBV6-1 combines with J gene TRBJ2-4; perhaps TRBD2 as D (5 bases). The CDR3 covers 14 residues. Germline V gives CDR1 MNHNS, CDR2 SASEGT. V dropped 6 bases and J dropped 2 bases, with 11 bases sitting between them.

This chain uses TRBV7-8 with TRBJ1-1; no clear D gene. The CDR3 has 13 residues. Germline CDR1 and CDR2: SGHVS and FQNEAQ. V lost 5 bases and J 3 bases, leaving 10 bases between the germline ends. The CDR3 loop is CASSLHRDTEAFF. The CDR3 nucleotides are TGTGCCAGCAGCCTACACCGGGACACTGAAGCTTTCTTT.

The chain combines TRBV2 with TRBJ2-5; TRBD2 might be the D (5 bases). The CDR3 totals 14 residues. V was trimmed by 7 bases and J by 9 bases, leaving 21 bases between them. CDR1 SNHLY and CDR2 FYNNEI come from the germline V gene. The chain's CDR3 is CASTPSSGTAAQYF. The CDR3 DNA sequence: TGTGCCAGCACCCCCTCGAGCGGTACGGCGGCCCAGTACTTC. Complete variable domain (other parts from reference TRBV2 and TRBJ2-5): EPEVTQTPSHQVTQMGQEVILRCVPISNHLYFYWYRQILGQKVEFLVSFYNNEISEKSEIFDDQFSVERPDGSNFTLKIRSTKLEDSAMYFCASTPSSGTAAQYFGPGTRLLVL.

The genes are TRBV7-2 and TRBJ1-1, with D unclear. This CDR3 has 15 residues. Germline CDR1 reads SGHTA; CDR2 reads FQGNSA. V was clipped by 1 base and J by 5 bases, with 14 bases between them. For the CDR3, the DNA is TGTGCCAGCAGCTTAGGGGCTCAGGTGGGGACTGAAGCTTTCTTT. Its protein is CASSLGAQVGTEAFF. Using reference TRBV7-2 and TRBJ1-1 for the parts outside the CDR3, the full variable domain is GAGVSQSPSNKVTEKGKDVELRCDPISGHTALYWYRQSLGQGLEFLIYFQGNSAPDKSGLPSDRFSAERTGGSVSTLTIQRTQQEDSAVYLCASSLGAQVGTEAFFGQGTRLTVV.